This TCR beta chain was sequenced in a study of T cells in Graves' hyperthyroidism and ophthalmopathy. Amplification targeted TCR beta CDR3 regions from RNA transcripts. Using the HTBI primer set, a first-round RT-PCR was run on the TCR CDR3. Each CDR3 protein is one row after TCRdb ran MiXCR on the multiplex PCR reads. The sample has 610,000 or so distinct CDR3 sequences, 40% to 55% seen once. Study findings and constraints: Ophthalmopathy got predicted by the model a median about six months before its onset. Peripheral blood also featured most of the thyroid clonotypes expanded above 0.001. Using 13 V-J features, a model discriminated ophthalmopathy from stable hyperthyroidism.

Per the germline V gene, CDR1 is SGHDN and CDR2 is FVKESK. V lost 4 bases and J lost 7, with 14 bases in between. The CDR3 runs 13 residues. Hyperthyroidism had been newly diagnosed in patients aged 18 to 65, and its duration was under 2 months. This clonotype was found once. Its antigen is still unknown. Sequencing input: peripheral blood or thyroid tissue (not recorded which). This clonotype originated in a woman younger than 30 with Graves' hyperthyroidism. The rearrangement uses TRBV14 and TRBJ2-7; perhaps TRBD1 as D (6 bases). The CDR3 DNA follows: TGTGCCAGCAGCCGAACAGGGACGGGTGAGCAGTACTTC. It translates to CASSRTGTGEQYF. Drawing the rest from reference TRBV14 and TRBJ2-7, the complete variable domain is EAGVTQFPSHSVIEKGQTVTLRCDPISGHDNLYWYRRVMGKEIKFLLHFVKESKQDESGMPNNRFLAERTGGTYSTLKVQPAELEDSGVYFCASSRTGTGEQYFGPGTRLTVT.